These T cell receptor beta chains were read from a single sample in a study of OX40 agonist ivuxolimab in advanced cancers. The protocol was immunoSEQ multiplex PCR, while the TCRdb copy is restricted to in-frame clones and leaves out a portion. The sample includes fewer than 65,000 clones, 65% to 90% seen only once; the top ten take over 3%. The starting material was CD4+ or CD8+ T cells sorted from blood, obtained in a trial of the OX40 agonist ivuxolimab. The receptors here all came from an adult with an advanced solid tumor such as melanoma, head and neck, liver or kidney cancer. The CDR3 runs from the conserved cysteine through the conserved F or W. A D gene is named only where the DNA matches it firmly. Only some rows state a clone size, as once, few, many or a class for expanded clones.

>-|-|TRBJ2-7|TRBV28
CASNRRQRRDEQYF
TGTGCCAGCAACCGACGCCAACGACGCGACGAGCAGTACTTC
>-|-|TRBJ1-2|TRBV6-5
CASSERQYGYTF
TGTGCCAGCAGTGAAAGACAGTATGGCTACACCTTC
>-|-|TRBJ1-4|TRBV19
CASSIPGSNEKLFF
TGTGCCAGTAGTATACCCGGGTCTAATGAAAAACTGTTTTTT
>-|once|TRBJ2-5|TRBV11-2
CASGGARAETQYF
TGTGCCAGCGGGGGGGCGAGAGCAGAGACCCAGTACTTC
>-|-|TRBJ1-6|TRBV5-1
CASSLAGSSTFNSPLHF
TGCGCCAGCAGCTTGGCCGGCAGCTCCACATTTAATTCACCCCTCCACTTT
>TRBD1|-|TRBJ2-1|TRBV4-2
CASSQGTGGLNEQFF
TGTGCCAGCAGCCAAGGGACAGGGGGGTTGAATGAGCAGTTCTTC
>TRBD1|-|TRBJ1-1|TRBV18
CASSQGVGTEAFF
TGTGCCAGCTCCCAGGGGGTAGGGACTGAAGCTTTCTTT
>-|-|TRBJ1-2|TRBV7-4
CASSPREYGYTF
TGTGCCAGCAGCCCCCGGGAATATGGCTACACCTTC
>-|-|TRBJ2-6|TRBV7-3
CASSPGGTGANVLTF
TGTGCCAGCAGCCCCGGGGGCACTGGGGCCAACGTCCTGACTTTC
>TRBD1|-|TRBJ1-4|TRBV7-2
CASSLQGAQANEKLFF
TGTGCCAGCAGCTTACAGGGGGCGCAGGCTAATGAAAAACTGTTTTTT
>-|few|TRBJ2-7|TRBV9
CASSPHPGTFYEQYF
TGTGCCAGCAGCCCCCATCCCGGGACCTTCTACGAGCAGTACTTC
>-|-|TRBJ1-5|TRBV6-5
CASSYSSGGQRQPQHF
TGTGCCAGCAGTTACTCGAGCGGGGGGCAGAGGCAGCCCCAGCATTTT
>-|-|TRBJ2-7|TRBV6-5
CASSKPDRYEQYF
TGTGCCAGCAGTAAACCCGACCGATACGAGCAGTACTTC
>-|-|TRBJ2-2|TRBV7-6
CASSASWVGTGELFF
TGTGCCAGCAGCGCGAGCTGGGTGGGCACCGGGGAGCTGTTTTTT
>TRBD1|-|TRBJ1-4|TRBV11-2
CASSSGQGVMEKLFF
TGTGCCAGCAGCTCAGGACAGGGGGTCATGGAAAAACTGTTTTTT
>-|-|TRBJ2-5|TRBV27
CASSFSPQGETQYF
TGTGCCAGCAGTTTTAGTCCCCAGGGGGAGACCCAGTACTTC
>-|few|TRBJ1-2|TRBV7-9
CASSFPEGYTF
TGTGCCAGCAGCTTCCCGGAGGGCTACACCTTC
>-|few|TRBJ2-3|TRBV28
CASSFGGGRRNTQYF
TGTGCCAGCAGTTTTGGGGGCGGGAGAAGAAATACGCAGTATTTT
>TRBD1|-|TRBJ2-3|TRBV28
CASSFPDRADSTDTQYF
TGTGCCAGCAGTTTCCCAGACAGGGCAGACTCAACAGATACGCAGTATTTT
>-|-|TRBJ2-5|TRBV29-1
CSVVEWARETQYF
TGCAGCGTTGTGGAGTGGGCCCGAGAGACCCAGTACTTC
>TRBD2|-|TRBJ2-1|TRBV19
CASRPLAGGMDEQFF
TGTGCCAGTAGGCCACTAGCGGGAGGCATGGATGAGCAGTTCTTC
>TRBD1|-|TRBJ2-7|TRBV6-5
CASSYLGTVSYEQYF
TGTGCCAGCAGTTACTTAGGGACAGTTTCCTACGAGCAGTACTTC
>-|-|TRBJ1-6|TRBV5-4
CASSYRGKSYNSPLHF
TGTGCCAGCAGTTATAGAGGGAAGAGCTATAATTCACCCCTCCACTTT
>-|-|TRBJ2-5|TRBV6-6
CASSLTETQYF
TGTGCCAGCAGTTTAACGGAGACCCAGTACTTC
>-|-|TRBJ2-1|TRBV6-6
CASRPPLAHEQFF
TGTGCCAGCAGACCCCCTTTAGCTCATGAGCAGTTCTTC
>TRBD1|-|TRBJ1-3|TRBV6-6
CASSITGDSSGNTIYF
TGTGCCAGCAGTATCACAGGGGATAGCTCTGGAAACACCATATATTTT
>TRBD1|-|TRBJ2-6|TRBV5-6
CASRQTGAGANVLTF
TGTGCCAGCAGACAAACAGGGGCTGGGGCCAACGTCCTGACTTTC
>TRBD2|once|TRBJ2-5|TRBV5-1
CASRLAGAQETQYF
TGCGCCAGCAGACTAGCGGGAGCCCAAGAGACCCAGTACTTC
>-|-|TRBJ1-2|TRBV5-8
CASSQDLEQDLYGYTF
TGCGCCAGCAGCCAAGATCTCGAACAGGACCTCTATGGCTACACCTTC
>-|-|TRBJ2-2|TRBV7-2
CASSLGGSYTGELFF
TGTGCCAGCAGCTTAGGAGGGAGTTACACCGGGGAGCTGTTTTTT
>TRBD1|-|TRBJ2-7|TRBV6-5
CASSCGTGRLCEQYF
TGTGCCAGCAGTTGTGGGACAGGCAGACTCTGCGAGCAGTACTTC
>TRBD1|few|TRBJ2-7|TRBV25-1
CASSSAGTGDYEQYF
TGTGCCAGCAGTTCCGCCGGGACAGGGGATTACGAGCAGTACTTC
>TRBD2|-|TRBJ2-4|TRBV30
CAWSGLAGPKGIQYF
TGTGCCTGGAGTGGACTAGCGGGACCGAAAGGCATTCAGTACTTC
>-|-|TRBJ2-6|TRBV30
CAWSVGLATSLSGANVLTF
TGTGCCTGGAGTGTAGGATTAGCGACCAGCCTCTCTGGGGCCAACGTCCTGACCTTC
>-|-|TRBJ2-7|TRBV11-2
CASSLVSGGRYEQYF
TGTGCCAGCAGCTTAGTATCTGGGGGCAGGTACGAGCAGTACTTC
>-|-|TRBJ2-6|TRBV11-3
CASSDIPTRQSRANVLTF
TGTGCCAGCAGTGATATACCGACTCGACAAAGTCGGGCCAACGTCCTGACTTTC
>TRBD1|-|TRBJ2-3|TRBV6-6
CASSQPDRGPEGTQYF
TGTGCCAGCAGTCAACCTGACAGGGGGCCGGAGGGTACGCAGTATTTT
>TRBD2|-|TRBJ2-7|TRBV11-3
CASSPGGLAGREQYF
TGTGCCAGCAGCCCCGGGGGACTAGCGGGGAGGGAGCAGTACTTC
>-|-|TRBJ1-5|TRBV19
CASSPLEGQYSNQPQHF
TGTGCCAGTAGCCCTCTGGAAGGACAGTATAGCAATCAGCCCCAGCATTTT
>-|-|TRBJ2-1|TRBV6-5
CASSYSPPSSYNEQFF
TGTGCCAGCAGTTACTCTCCACCCAGCTCCTACAATGAGCAGTTCTTC
>-|-|TRBJ1-5|TRBV27
CASRREEVGQAFNQPQHF
TGTGCCAGCAGGAGGGAGGAGGTCGGGCAGGCCTTCAATCAGCCCCAGCATTTT
>-|-|TRBJ1-2|TRBV30
CAWSSGGDYGYTF
TGTGCCTGGAGTTCGGGGGGAGACTATGGCTACACCTTC
>-|-|TRBJ1-3|TRBV5-1
CASSLTDSAGNTIYF
TGCGCCAGCAGCTTAACGGACAGTGCTGGAAACACCATATATTTT
>-|few|TRBJ1-1|TRBV29-1
CSVVTHPGANTEAFF
TGCAGCGTTGTGACTCACCCCGGGGCGAACACTGAAGCTTTCTTT
>-|-|TRBJ1-6|TRBV28
CASSLAGRGSPLHF
TGTGCCAGCAGTTTAGCAGGGAGGGGGTCACCCCTCCACTTT
>-|-|TRBJ2-7|TRBV10-3
CAISAGYEQYF
TGTGCCATCAGTGCAGGCTACGAGCAGTACTTC
>-|-|TRBJ1-5|TRBV18
CASSLDRVHNQPQHF
TGTGCCAGCTCACTAGATCGGGTCCACAATCAGCCCCAGCATTTT
>-|-|TRBJ1-5|TRBV7-9
CASSPVGIGMAQHF
TGTGCCAGCAGCCCCGTGGGGATTGGCATGGCCCAGCATTTT
>-|-|TRBJ2-7|TRBV29-1
CSVGSSYLVYEQYF
TGCAGCGTTGGTAGCTCCTACTTGGTCTACGAGCAGTACTTC
>TRBD2|-|TRBJ2-1|TRBV2
CASSEGTRSYNEQFF
TGTGCCAGCAGTGAGGGGACTAGATCCTACAATGAGCAGTTCTTC
>TRBD1|-|TRBJ2-2|TRBV2
CASSDQGASTGELFF
TGTGCCAGCAGTGATCAGGGGGCCTCCACCGGGGAGCTGTTTTTT
>TRBD1|-|TRBJ1-1|TRBV5-1
CASSLYGGQPEAFF
TGCGCCAGCAGCTTGTATGGGGGACAGCCTGAAGCTTTCTTT
>-|-|TRBJ1-4|TRBV29-1
CSVVQGNEKLFF
TGCAGCGTTGTCCAGGGGAATGAAAAACTGTTTTTT
>TRBD2|few|TRBJ2-2|TRBV28
CASSFWKLAGGPGELFF
TGTGCCAGCAGTTTTTGGAAGCTAGCGGGAGGCCCCGGGGAGCTGTTTTTT
>-|few|TRBJ1-5|TRBV19
CASSSGGLSNQPQHF
TGTGCCAGTAGTAGTGGGGGTTTGAGCAATCAGCCCCAGCATTTT
>TRBD2|-|TRBJ2-3|TRBV7-2
CASSRTASGGAVDTQYF
TGTGCCAGCAGCAGAACAGCTAGCGGGGGGGCTGTGGATACGCAGTATTTT
>-|few|TRBJ2-1|TRBV5-5
CASSPSSLNEQFF
TGTGCCAGCAGCCCATCGTCCCTCAATGAGCAGTTCTTC
>-|-|TRBJ1-2|TRBV4-3
CASSREVGAYGYTF
TGCGCCAGCAGCCGGGAAGTTGGGGCCTATGGCTACACCTTC